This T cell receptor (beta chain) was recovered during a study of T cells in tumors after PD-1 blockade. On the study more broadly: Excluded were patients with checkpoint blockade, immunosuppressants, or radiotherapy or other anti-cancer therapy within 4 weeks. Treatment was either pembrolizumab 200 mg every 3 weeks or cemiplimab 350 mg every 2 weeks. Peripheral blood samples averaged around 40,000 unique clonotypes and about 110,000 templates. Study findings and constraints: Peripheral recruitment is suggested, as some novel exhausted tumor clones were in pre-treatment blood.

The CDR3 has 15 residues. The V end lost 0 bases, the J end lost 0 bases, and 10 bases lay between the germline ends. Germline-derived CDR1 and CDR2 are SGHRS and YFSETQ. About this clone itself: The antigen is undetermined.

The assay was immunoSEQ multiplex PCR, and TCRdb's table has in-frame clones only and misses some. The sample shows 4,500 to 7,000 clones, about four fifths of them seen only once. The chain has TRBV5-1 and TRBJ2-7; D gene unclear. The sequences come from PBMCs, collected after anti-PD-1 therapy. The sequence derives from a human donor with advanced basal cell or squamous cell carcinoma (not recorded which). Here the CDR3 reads CASSLDGQSSYEQYF. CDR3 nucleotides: TGCGCCAGCAGCTTGGACGGTCAGAGCTCCTACGAGCAGTACTTC.